Sequencing of this TCR beta chain was carried out in a study of cytomegalovirus exposure and HLA in healthy donors. With respect to this clone: Its antigen remains unknown.

Study-wide results and caveats: According to the study, some 160 TCR beta chains were cytomegalovirus-associated.

V was pared by 2 bases and J by 10 bases, with 9 bases of the junction left unmatched. Germline CDR1 SGHDN, CDR2 FVKESK. The length of the CDR3 is 17 residues. The study ran its PCR with 60 Vbeta and 13 Jbeta primers. Profiling relied on immunoSEQ multiplex PCR, and the TCRdb table lists in-frame clones only, not all of them. Among 110,000 or so clones, 76% were seen once, and the ten largest hold around 8.4%. This clonotype was sampled from a man aged 40-49 years in good health and CMV-seropositive. Sequenced sample: PBMCs. The rearrangement joins TRBV14 to TRBJ2-1; 15 positions match TRBD2. The CDR3 DNA reads as TGTGCCAGCAGCCAACAATACGGACTAGCGGGAGGGTGGGAGCAGTTCTTC. It translates to CASSQQYGLAGGWEQFF.